These 30 T cell receptor beta chains share one sample of origin, sequenced in a study of control samples from healthy donors and cancer patients. Generated by immunoSEQ multiplex PCR, the TCRdb table keeps only in-frame clones and is missing some. The table records 65,000 to 95,000 clones, about 90% of them present only once. The specimen was blood. Receptors originate from a man aged 50 to 59 in good health.

This chain links TRBV30 with TRBJ2-7, with D maybe TRBD2 (6 bases). Trimming stripped 3 bases from V and 4 bases from J, with 19 bases between. CDR1 is GTSNPN and CDR2 is SVGIG in the germline V gene (reference sequence). CDR3 length: 15 residues. The CDR3 sequence is CAWRAGTQVDYEQYV. Written as DNA, the CDR3 is TGTGCCTGGAGAGCCGGGACTCAAGTTGATTACGAGCAGTACGTC.

This chain connects TRBV6-2 or TRBV6-3 to TRBJ2-1, with 13 bases matching TRBD2. Trimming at V came to 4 bases and at J to 6 bases, leaving 3 bases not matched to a gene. This CDR3 is 15 amino acids long. Germline V gives CDR1 MNHEY, CDR2 SVGEGT. In nucleotides, the CDR3 is TGTGCCAGCAGTTTGGGGACTAGCGGGGTCAATGAGCAGTTCTTC. This gives the protein CASSLGTSGVNEQFF.

This clone was counted only a few times. V and J are TRBV19 and TRBJ1-6; 7 positions agree with TRBD1. Trimming cost V 5 bases and J 10 bases; bases outside gene matches: 14. CDR1 is LNHDA, CDR2 SQIVND, per germline (reference sequence). CDR3 length equals 16 residues. CDR3: CASSGGQVAQGSPLHF. CDR3 sequence (DNA): TGTGCCAGTAGTGGAGGACAGGTCGCGCAAGGGTCACCCCTCCACTTT.

The chain is built from TRBV7-9 and TRBJ1-4; perhaps TRBD1 as D (5 bases). Trimming stripped 5 bases from V and 8 bases from J, with 18 bases between. The CDR3 is 15 residues long. Germline V CDR1 and CDR2: SEHNR, FQNEAQ (reference sequence). The CDR3 protein is CASSLSGVLGEKLFF. The CDR3 coding sequence is TGTGCCAGCAGCCTATCGGGGGTACTGGGAGAAAAACTGTTTTTT.

The chain couples TRBV5-1 to TRBJ2-1; no clear D. V was pared by 2 bases and J by 10 bases, with 10 bases between. This CDR3 comprises 12 residues. Looked up from germline, CDR1 is SGHRS and CDR2 is YFSETQ. CDR3 in amino acids: CASSFGEWEQFF. As DNA, the CDR3 is TGCGCCAGCAGCTTCGGAGAATGGGAGCAGTTCTTC.

The chain recombines TRBV5-6 with TRBJ2-7, with 7 nucleotides matching TRBD1. The CDR3 is made up of 14 amino acids. The trim removed 2 bases at V and 4 bases at J, leaving 6 bases unmatched. From germline, CDR1 is SGHDT and CDR2 YYEEEE. CDR3 protein: CASSFDRVSYEQYV. As DNA, the CDR3 is TGTGCCAGCAGCTTCGACAGGGTTTCATACGAGCAGTACGTC.

The chain combines TRBV5-1 with TRBJ1-1, with 10 bases that match TRBD1. The germline V gene encodes CDR1 SGHRS and CDR2 YFSETQ. V was clipped by 7 bases and J by 1 base; unmatched bases: 13. CDR3 length: 17 residues. The CDR3 protein is CASSPGTGAPWNTEAFF. The DNA of the CDR3 is TGCGCCAGCTCTCCCGGGACAGGGGCCCCGTGGAACACTGAAGCTTTCTTT.

This clone has only one observation. This sequence joins TRBV5-4 and TRBJ2-3; D unresolved. With 0 bases removed from V and 2 bases from J, the gap between germline ends came to 7 bases. The CDR3 runs 14 residues. Germline CDR1 reads SGHNT; CDR2 reads YYREEE (reference sequence). CDR3 nucleotides: TGTGCCAGCAGCTTGGACCAGGTCACAGATACGCAGTATTTT. Translating it yields CASSLDQVTDTQYF.

This clone has a handful of counts. This chain connects TRBV5-4 to TRBJ2-5; the D is unclear. Per the germline V gene, CDR1 is SGHNT and CDR2 is YYREEE (reference sequence). The CDR3 is 14 amino acids. V dropped 0 bases and J dropped 1 base, with 7 bases sitting between them. DNA of the CDR3: TGTGCCAGCAGCTTGGCGGCTAGCCAAGAGACCCAGTACTTC. Translating it yields CASSLAASQETQYF.

This clone was seen only once. CDR3 in amino acids: CASSVLSNTEAFF. CDR3 sequence (DNA): TGTGCCAGCAGCGTTTTGAGTAACACTGAAGCTTTCTTT. The genes are TRBV9 and TRBJ1-1; the D is unclear. Looked up from germline, CDR1 is SGDLS and CDR2 is YYNGEE. This CDR3 has 13 residues. Trimming cost V 2 bases and J 2 bases, with 7 bases left between them.

This clone came up many times. The rearrangement joins TRBV4-3 to TRBJ2-2; the D call may be TRBD1 or TRBD2 (6 bases each). CDR3 length: 17 amino acids. Per the germline V gene, CDR1 is LGHNA and CDR2 is YSLEER. The V end was cut by 0 bases, the J end by 5 bases, with 16 bases between. The CDR3 region has the DNA TGCGCCAGCAGCCAAGACTCGGGGGCCTTTAAGACCGGGGAGCTGTTTTTT. Translated: CASSQDSGAFKTGELFF.

The chain carries TRBV29-1 and TRBJ1-4; D is unclear. Trimming left V 7 bases short and J 10 bases short, with 19 bases between. The CDR3 loop spans 13 amino acids. Germline CDR1 and CDR2: SQVTM and ANQGSEA. The CDR3 DNA follows: TGCAGCGCCTCCGGGAGGGAGCTCGGAAAACTGTTTTTT. Protein: CSASGRELGKLFF.

The V call is TRBV3-1 (or the pseudogene TRBV3-2), the J call TRBJ1-1; D unresolved. V was pared by 0 bases and J by 6 bases, with 5 bases between. Looked up from germline, CDR1 is LGHDT and CDR2 is YNNKEL (reference sequence). This CDR3 spans 12 amino acids. The CDR3 coding sequence is TGTGCCAGCAGCCAAGAACGGTCTGAAGCTTTCTTT. Protein: CASSQERSEAFF.

The CDR3 DNA sequence: TGTGCCAGCAGCGTAGGGACTAGGGGTTGGGACAATGAGCAGTTCTTC. It codes for CASSVGTRGWDNEQFF. The chain employs TRBV9 and TRBJ2-1, with TRBD2 identical over 7 bases. Germline V gives CDR1 SGDLS, CDR2 YYNGEE. J was trimmed by 5 bases and V by 0 bases; bases with no gene match: 8. This CDR3 spans 16 amino acids.

This clone was picked up a small number of times. The chain links TRBV4-2 to TRBJ1-2; D is uncertain. Looked up from germline, CDR1 is LGHNA and CDR2 is YNFKEQ. V shed 0 bases and J shed 4 bases, with 9 bases lying between them. This CDR3 region has 14 residues. CDR3 bases: TGTGCCAGCAGCCAAGATCGCGGAAGCTATGGCTACACCTTC. It specifies CASSQDRGSYGYTF.

This clone was recorded only once. The chain is built from TRBV6-5 and TRBJ2-5; TRBD2 is a possible D gene (6 bases). The CDR3 loop spans 13 amino acids. V lost 9 bases and J 5 bases, leaving 16 bases between the germline ends. The germline CDR1 and CDR2 sequences are MNHEY and SVGAGI. CDR3 nucleotide sequence: TGTGCCAGTGATACCGGGGGTCGTGAGACCCAGTACTTC. This translates into CASDTGGRETQYF.

The rearrangement joins TRBV5-4 to TRBJ2-1; 9 nucleotides match TRBD1. The length of the CDR3 is 15 residues. V was pared by 0 bases and J by 4 bases, with 2 bases of the junction left unmatched. Germline lookup yields CDR1 SGHNT and CDR2 YYREEE (reference sequence). The DNA for the CDR3 is TGTGCCAGCAGCTTGGTCGGGACAGGGTACAATGAGCAGTTCTTC. It is translated as CASSLVGTGYNEQFF.

This clone was seen once. The chain couples TRBV6-6 to TRBJ1-1; tentative D call: TRBD1 (5 bases). Germline V gene data show CDR1 as MNHNY and CDR2 as SVGAGI (reference sequence). The V end was cut by 7 bases, the J end by 5 bases, with 17 bases between. The CDR3 has 14 residues. The CDR3 loop is CASTNGGYSTEAFF. DNA for the CDR3: TGTGCCAGCACCAACGGGGGGTATAGTACTGAAGCTTTCTTT.

CDR3 region: CASSHSLAGGHTQYF. In DNA form, the CDR3 reads TGCGCCAGCAGCCACTCACTAGCGGGGGGACATACGCAGTATTTT. This sequence joins TRBV4-3 and TRBJ2-3, with TRBD2 matching over 12 bases. The CDR3 contains 15 residues. Germline lookup yields CDR1 LGHNA and CDR2 YSLEER. Trimming took 3 bases from V and 7 from J; bases not matched to a gene: 5.

In this sample, this clone turned up once. The genes are TRBV29-1 and TRBJ1-2; no definite D call. In germline, CDR1 is SQVTM, CDR2 ANQGSEA. The CDR3 contains 13 residues. The V end lost 3 bases, the J end lost 5 bases, and 13 bases lay between the germline ends. The CDR3 region has the DNA TGCAGCGTTGATTCCTTCTCGGCTTATGGCTACACCTTC. As protein: CSVDSFSAYGYTF. Using reference TRBV29-1 and TRBJ1-2 for the parts outside the CDR3, the full variable domain is SAVISQKPSRDICQRGTSLTIQCQVDSQVTMMFWYRQQPGQSLTLIATANQGSEATYESGFVIDKFPISRPNLTFSTLTVSNMSPEDSSIYLCSVDSFSAYGYTFGSGTRLTVV.

This chain uses TRBV29-1 with TRBJ1-2; 10 bases are shared with TRBD1. The ends lost 7 bases at V and 2 bases at J; junction bases unmatched: 4. This CDR3 region has 13 residues. Germline V gene data show CDR1 as SQVTM and CDR2 as ANQGSEA. The CDR3 sequence: CSAWTGGNYGYTF. CDR3 nucleotide sequence: TGCAGCGCCTGGACAGGGGGGAACTATGGCTACACCTTC.

The gene calls are TRBV4-3 and TRBJ2-3; 13 nucleotides agree with TRBD2. CDR3 size: 17 residues. Trimming cost V 1 base and J 0 bases; bases outside gene matches: 1. Germline CDR1 and CDR2: LGHNA and YSLEER. The CDR3 DNA follows: TGCGCCAGCAGCCAAGGGACTAGCGGGAGTAGCACAGATACGCAGTATTTT. This encodes CASSQGTSGSSTDTQYF.

V and J are TRBV15 and TRBJ2-3, with a possible D match to TRBD1 (6 bases). V was clipped by 2 bases and J by 4 bases, with 16 bases between them. This CDR3 comprises 16 residues. From germline, CDR1 is LNHNV and CDR2 YYDKDF (reference sequence). The CDR3 DNA is TGTGCCACCAGCAGAACCCCAGGGGCCGGGGCAGATACGCAGTATTTT. It codes for CATSRTPGAGADTQYF.

This rearrangement joins TRBV2 to TRBJ2-7; no definite D call. From germline, CDR1 is SNHLY and CDR2 FYNNEI. The CDR3 totals 14 residues. With 3 bases removed from V and 0 bases from J, the gap between germline ends came to 9 bases. CDR3 sequence: CASSDPRFSYEQYV. The CDR3 DNA reads TGTGCCAGCAGTGATCCCAGGTTCTCCTACGAGCAGTACGTC.

The gene calls are TRBV13 and TRBJ1-2; D possibly corresponds to TRBD1 (5 bases). The V end lost 3 bases, the J end lost 0 bases, and 17 bases lay between the germline ends. Per the germline V gene, CDR1 is PRHDT and CDR2 is FYEKMQ (reference sequence). This CDR3 has 17 residues. The CDR3 DNA reads as TGTGCCAGCAGCTTTAAGGGGACGGCCTTTACTAACTATGGCTACACCTTC. Its translation is CASSFKGTAFTNYGYTF.

The rearrangement joins TRBV4-3 to TRBJ2-7; D is possibly TRBD2 (6 bases). The length of the CDR3 is 16 residues. V was pared by 0 bases and J by 3 bases, with 15 bases between. Germline V gives CDR1 LGHNA, CDR2 YSLEER. The DNA of the CDR3 is TGCGCCAGCAGCCAAGAGGGGCTAGTCGGGAGCTACGAGCAGTACTTC. Amino acid sequence: CASSQEGLVGSYEQYF.

The rearrangement links TRBV5-5 to TRBJ1-4, with TRBD1 identical over 7 bases. Germline CDR1 SGHKS, CDR2 YYEKEE (reference sequence). The V gene end was trimmed by 5 bases and the J gene end by 8 bases; junction bases not matched to a gene: 6. The CDR3 runs to 13 residues. The CDR3 DNA follows: TGTGCCAGCAGACAGGGGATTCGGGAAAAACTGTTTTTT. Protein: CASRQGIREKLFF.

The chain has TRBV13 and TRBJ2-7; TRBD2 agrees at 10 bases. The germline V gene has CDR1 PRHDT and CDR2 FYEKMQ (reference sequence). Trimming took 5 bases from V and 5 from J; bases not matched to a gene: 9. The CDR3 has 15 amino acids. CDR3 coding DNA: TGTGCCAGCAGCATCCTAGCGGGAGTTTCCGACGAGCAGTACTTC. This gives the protein CASSILAGVSDEQYF. The full variable domain, rest sourced from reference TRBV13 and TRBJ2-7, is AAGVIQSPRHLIKEKRETATLKCYPIPRHDTVYWYQQGPGQDPQFLISFYEKMQSDKGSIPDRFSAQQFSDYHSELNMSSLELGDSALYFCASSILAGVSDEQYFGPGTRLTVT.

This chain joins TRBV5-1 and TRBJ1-5, with D hard to call. Germline V CDR1 and CDR2: SGHRS, YFSETQ. This CDR3 has 18 amino acids. V shed 0 bases and J shed 0 bases, with 16 bases lying between them. This chain's CDR3 is CASSLGTRVGYSNQPQHF. The CDR3 DNA sequence: TGCGCCAGCAGCTTGGGAACAAGGGTTGGGTATAGCAATCAGCCCCAGCATTTT.

The V and J genes are TRBV7-6 and TRBJ2-2, with 9 positions matching TRBD1. V dropped 5 bases and J dropped 4; count of bases not matched to a gene: 5. This CDR3 has 15 amino acids. Germline V gene sequence: CDR1 SGHVS, CDR2 FNYEAQ. CDR3 bases: TGTGCCAGCAGCCCCGGGACAGGGATCACCGGGGAGCTGTTTTTT. This gives the protein CASSPGTGITGELFF. Full variable domain (missing parts from reference TRBV7-6 and TRBJ2-2): GAGVSQSPRYKVTKRGQDVALRCDPISGHVSLYWYRQALGQGPEFLTYFNYEAQQDKSGLPNDRFSAERPEGSISTLTIQRTEQRDSAMYRCASSPGTGITGELFFGEGSRLTVL.